Below, 11 T cell receptor beta chains from the same sample are listed, as sequenced in a study of T cells after yellow fever vaccination. Each CDR3 protein is one row after TCRdb ran MiXCR on the 5' RACE reads. The sample holds 550,000 or so distinct CDR3 sequences, 15% to 20% seen once. The starting material was PBMCs, obtained 15 days after the yellow fever booster vaccination. These receptors were obtained from a man aged 25-45 years who received the YFV17D yellow fever vaccine.

In its sample, this clonotype was seen many times. The chain is built from TRBV10-2 and TRBJ1-3; TRBD1 is a possible D gene (6 bases). The germline V gene encodes CDR1 WSHSY and CDR2 SAAADI. The CDR3 totals 12 residues. V lost 6 bases, J lost 7 bases, and 10 bases lay in between. CDR3: CASSDQGNTIYF. DNA for the CDR3: TGCGCCAGCAGCGACCAGGGGAACACCATATATTTT.

The V and J genes are TRBV29-1 and TRBJ2-3, with 9 nucleotides matching TRBD1. Germline V gene lookup returns CDR1 SQVTM and CDR2 ANQGSEA. The CDR3 length is 12 residues. V gave up 8 bases and J gave up 5 bases; unmatched junction bases: 5. The CDR3: CSSDRGEDTQYF. The CDR3 DNA sequence: TGCAGCTCGGACAGGGGCGAAGATACGCAGTATTTT.

The genes are TRBV7-2 and TRBJ2-7, with a possible D match to TRBD2 (5 bases). Trimming cost V 0 bases and J 5 bases, with 11 bases left between them. Germline V lookup: CDR1 SGHTA, CDR2 FQGNSA. The CDR3 has 14 residues. CDR3 sequence (DNA): TGTGCCAGCAGCTTAGCGGGAGAGCCTAACGAGCAGTACTTC. This sequence encodes CASSLAGEPNEQYF.

This clonotype was counted between two and nine times. The chain recombines TRBV28 with TRBJ2-7; no definite D call. Germline V CDR1 and CDR2: MDHEN, SYDVKM. CDR3 length equals 18 residues. With 5 bases removed from V and 0 bases from J, the gap between germline ends came to 23 bases. The CDR3 region is CASSLTKIQAPSSYEQYF. The CDR3 nucleotides are TGTGCCAGCAGTCTAACCAAAATCCAGGCGCCTAGCTCCTACGAGCAGTACTTC.

The chain links TRBV20-1 to TRBJ2-7; TRBD2 matches 8 bases. Germline loops: CDR1 DFQATT, CDR2 SNEGSKA (reference sequence). Losses at the gene ends were 6 bases for V and 4 bases for J; bases not matched to a gene: 8. The CDR3 has 13 amino acids. The CDR3 DNA reads TGCAGTGCCCGAGCGGGAGCGGCGTACGAGCAGTACTTC. It specifies CSARAGAAYEQYF.

This clonotype was found a few times. The V and J genes are TRBV6-2 or TRBV6-3 and TRBJ2-7; 9 nucleotides match TRBD2. V lost 6 bases and J lost 3; bases outside the gene matches: 6. The length of the CDR3 is 14 residues. Germline loops: CDR1 MNHEY, CDR2 SVGEGT. The CDR3 region has the DNA TGTGCCAGCAGCCCTCTTAGCGGGGGCTACGAGCAGTACTTC. Amino acids: CASSPLSGGYEQYF.

As DNA, the CDR3 is TGTGCCAGCAGCTCAAGGACAGATACTGCGTACGAGCAGTACTTC. Amino acids: CASSSRTDTAYEQYF. The V gene is TRBV7-8, the J gene TRBJ2-7; maybe TRBD1 (6 bases). The germline gives CDR1 SGHVS, CDR2 FQNEAQ. V was cut by 4 bases and J by 4 bases, with 17 bases left in between. The CDR3 consists of 15 residues. Supplemented by reference TRBV7-8 and TRBJ2-7, the full variable domain reads GAGVSQSPRYKVAKRGQDVALRCDPISGHVSLFWYQQALGQGPEFLTYFQNEAQLDKSGLPSDRFFAERPEGSVSTLKIQRTQQEDSAVYLCASSSRTDTAYEQYFGPGTRLTVT.

The chain links TRBV21-1 to TRBJ2-1; the DNA was not compared with TRBD1, the D call given in the table. TRBV21-1 is a known pseudogene. The CDR3 consists of 16 residues. Here the CDR3 reads CASSKERDRGHDEQFF. The CDR3 nucleotides are TGTGCCAGCAGCAAAGAGAGGGACAGGGGGCACGATGAGCAGTTCTTC.

This clonotype was counted only a few times. Written as DNA, the CDR3 is TGCGCCAGCAGCTGGGTCGGCGGCGAGCAGTACTTC. Protein: CASSWVGGEQYF. This sequence joins TRBV5-1 and TRBJ2-7; D remains unclear. The CDR3 length is 12 residues. Trimming pared 3 bases from V and 6 bases from J, leaving 10 bases between. CDR1 is SGHRS and CDR2 is YFSETQ in the germline V gene. Supplemented by reference TRBV5-1 and TRBJ2-7, the full variable domain reads KAGVTQTPRYLIKTRGQQVTLSCSPISGHRSVSWYQQTPGQGLQFLFEYFSETQRNKGNFPGRFSGRQFSNSRSEMNVSTLELGDSALYLCASSWVGGEQYFGPGTRLTVT.

This clonotype was counted ten times or more. The chain carries TRBV28 and TRBJ2-3; 10 bases map to TRBD2. The CDR3 is 16 residues long. Trimming cost V 2 bases and J 3 bases; bases outside gene matches: 5. Germline loops: CDR1 MDHEN, CDR2 SYDVKM. DNA for the CDR3: TGTGCCAGCAGTTTACTAGCGGGAGTTGGGACAGATACGCAGTATTTT. The encoded protein is CASSLLAGVGTDTQYF.

J is TRBJ1-1 and V is TRBV5-6; possibly TRBD1 for D (5 bases). Germline CDR1 reads SGHDT; CDR2 reads YYEEEE. V dropped 2 bases and J dropped 6 bases, with 11 bases sitting between them. The CDR3 has 13 residues. CDR3 region: CASSFRPGPEAFF. The CDR3 DNA is TGTGCCAGCAGCTTTCGTCCGGGACCTGAAGCTTTCTTT.